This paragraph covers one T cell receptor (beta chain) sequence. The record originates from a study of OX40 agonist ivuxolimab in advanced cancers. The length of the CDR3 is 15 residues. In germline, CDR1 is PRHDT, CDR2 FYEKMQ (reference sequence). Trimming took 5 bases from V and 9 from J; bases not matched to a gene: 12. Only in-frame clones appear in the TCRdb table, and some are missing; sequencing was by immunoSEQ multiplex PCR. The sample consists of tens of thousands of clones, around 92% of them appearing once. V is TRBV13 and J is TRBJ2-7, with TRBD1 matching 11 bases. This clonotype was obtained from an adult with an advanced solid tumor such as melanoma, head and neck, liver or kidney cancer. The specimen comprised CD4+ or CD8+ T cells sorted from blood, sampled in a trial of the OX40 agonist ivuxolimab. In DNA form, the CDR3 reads TGTGCCAGCAGCGCCACGGGACAGGGGGGTTTCGCGCAGTACTTC. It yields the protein CASSATGQGGFAQYF.